A single sample gave rise to the 12 T cell receptor beta chains below, sequenced in a study of blood T cell repertoires in COVID-19. Sequencing used immunoSEQ multiplex PCR; TCRdb keeps in-frame clones, though not all of them. Among 50,000 or so clones, around 85% were seen once, and the ten largest hold about 16%. The specimen sequenced was peripheral blood. The receptors come from a human donor in a cohort sampled during active COVID-19.

The chain links TRBV6-1 to TRBJ2-7; TRBD2 aligns across 8 bases. J gave up 3 bases and V 3 bases, and 1 base lay outside the gene matches. The length of the CDR3 is 13 residues. In germline, CDR1 is MNHNS, CDR2 SASEGT. CDR3 region: CASSEGLVYEQYF. The CDR3, as DNA: TGTGCCAGCAGTGAGGGACTAGTCTACGAGCAGTACTTC.

A few counts support this clone. J is TRBJ1-2 and V is TRBV15; D is unclear. Germline loops: CDR1 LNHNV, CDR2 YYDKDF (reference sequence). The CDR3 sequence is 12 residues long. The V end was cut by 3 bases, the J end by 4 bases, with 6 bases between. CDR3 sequence reads: CATSRDSYGYTF. DNA for the CDR3: TGTGCCACCAGCAGGGACTCCTATGGCTACACCTTC.

This clone was seen only once. This sequence joins TRBV30 and TRBJ1-4; D is possibly TRBD1 (6 bases). The V gene lost 4 bases and the J gene lost 1 base, with 13 bases spanning the gap. Germline lookup yields CDR1 GTSNPN and CDR2 SVGIG (reference sequence). The CDR3 covers 15 residues. The CDR3 spells CAWTEIRGTNEKLFF. CDR3 DNA: TGTGCCTGGACCGAAATCAGGGGAACTAATGAAAAACTGTTTTTT. The complete variable domain, with remaining parts taken from reference TRBV30 and TRBJ1-4, reads SQTIHQWPATLVQPVGSPLSLECTVEGTSNPNLYWYRQAAGRGLQLLFYSVGIGQISSEVPQNLSASRPQDRQFILSSKKLLLSDSGFYLCAWTEIRGTNEKLFFGSGTQLSVL.

The rearrangement links TRBV4-1 to TRBJ1-2; D may be TRBD1 (5 bases). Germline CDR1 and CDR2: MGHRA and YSYEKL. CDR3 length: 15 residues. The V end was cut by 2 bases, the J end by 6 bases, with 16 bases between. In DNA form, the CDR3 reads TGCGCCAGCAGCCAAAGAGGTCAGGAGGGGCATGGCTACACCTTC. Translating it yields CASSQRGQEGHGYTF.

CDR3: CASSPNPETGSEQYF. The CDR3 region has the DNA TGTGCCAGCAGCCCGAACCCTGAGACAGGGAGCGAGCAGTACTTC. The rearrangement joins TRBV7-6 to TRBJ2-7; TRBD1 matches 7 bases. This CDR3 region has 15 residues. Trimming removed 5 bases from V and 6 bases from J; junction bases left unmatched: 13. Germline values: CDR1 SGHVS, CDR2 FNYEAQ.

This clone was observed once. This chain joins TRBV9 and TRBJ2-7, with 8 bases that match TRBD2. The CDR3 totals 15 residues. Trimming at V came to 3 bases and at J to 6 bases, leaving 11 bases not matched to a gene. In germline, CDR1 is SGDLS, CDR2 YYNGEE. The CDR3 nucleotides are TGTGCCAGCAGCGCCGGAGGGACTAGAGTTCGCGAGCAGTACTTC. Its protein product is CASSAGGTRVREQYF.

This chain links TRBV7-3 with TRBJ2-7, with 7 positions matching TRBD1. The CDR3 covers 13 residues. CDR1 and CDR2 (germline): SGHTA, FQGTGA. With 5 bases clipped from V and 6 bases from J, the junction kept 7 bases outside the gene matches. CDR3 sequence reads: CASSLDRAGEQYF. CDR3 sequence (DNA): TGTGCCAGCAGCCTCGACAGGGCGGGCGAGCAGTACTTC.

V is TRBV7-8 and J is TRBJ2-1, with TRBD2 matching 8 bases. The ends lost 4 bases at V and 8 bases at J; junction bases unmatched: 7. Per the germline V gene, CDR1 is SGHVS and CDR2 is FQNEAQ. The CDR3 consists of 14 residues. CDR3 in amino acids: CASSSSSGSYEQFF. The DNA for the CDR3 is TGTGCCAGCAGCTCCTCTAGCGGGTCATATGAGCAGTTCTTC.

This clone occurred many times. J is TRBJ1-1 and V is TRBV18; TRBD1 aligns across 7 bases. The V segment lost 4 bases and the J segment 1 base; nucleotides outside the gene matches: 15. This CDR3 contains 18 residues. The germline CDR1 and CDR2 sequences are KGHSH and LQKENI. This CDR3 reads CASSLLMNRQGGNTEAFF. CDR3 sequence (DNA): TGTGCCAGCTCACTACTTATGAACCGACAGGGTGGGAACACTGAAGCTTTCTTT.

This sequence joins TRBV9 and TRBJ2-5, with 8 bases lining up with TRBD2. V gave up 1 base and J gave up 1 base; unmatched junction bases: 3. The length of the CDR3 is 15 residues. Germline V gene data show CDR1 as SGDLS and CDR2 as YYNGEE. The CDR3 protein is CASSVSSGSQETQYF. The DNA for the CDR3 is TGTGCCAGCAGCGTATCGAGCGGGAGCCAAGAGACCCAGTACTTC.

This sequence joins TRBV5-4 and TRBJ2-2, with 7 bases aligning to TRBD1. Germline V lookup: CDR1 SGHNT, CDR2 YYREEE (reference sequence). This CDR3 comprises 15 residues. Trimming took 2 bases from V and 5 from J; bases not matched to a gene: 6. The CDR3 region is CASSLPRGNTGELFF. The CDR3, as DNA: TGTGCCAGCAGCTTACCCAGGGGGAATACCGGGGAGCTGTTTTTT.

This sequence joins TRBV6-5 and TRBJ2-1; 11 nucleotides line up with TRBD2. Germline loops: CDR1 MNHEY, CDR2 SVGAGI. With V trimmed by 4 bases and J by 9 bases, 11 bases remained unmatched. This CDR3 has 16 amino acids. This CDR3 is CASSSLPSGRRGEQFF. In DNA form, the CDR3 reads TGTGCCAGCAGTTCCCTCCCTAGCGGGAGGAGGGGTGAGCAGTTCTTC.